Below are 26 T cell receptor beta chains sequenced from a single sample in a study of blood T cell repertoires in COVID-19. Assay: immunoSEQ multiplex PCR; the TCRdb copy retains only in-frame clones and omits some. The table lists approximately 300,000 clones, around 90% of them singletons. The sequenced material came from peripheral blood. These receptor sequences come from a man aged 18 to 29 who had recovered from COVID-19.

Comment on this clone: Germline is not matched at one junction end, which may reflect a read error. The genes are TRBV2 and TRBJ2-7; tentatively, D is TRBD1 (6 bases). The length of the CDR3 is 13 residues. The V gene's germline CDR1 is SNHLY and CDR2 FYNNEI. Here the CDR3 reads CATSGGHPYEQYF. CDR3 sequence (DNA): TGTGCCACCAGTGGGGGACATCCCTACGAGCAGTACTTC.

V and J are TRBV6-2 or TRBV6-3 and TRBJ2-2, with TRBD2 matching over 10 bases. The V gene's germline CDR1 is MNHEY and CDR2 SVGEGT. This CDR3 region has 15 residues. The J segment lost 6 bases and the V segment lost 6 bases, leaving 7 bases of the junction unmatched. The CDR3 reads CASSPSGRAAGELFF. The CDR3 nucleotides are TGTGCCAGCAGCCCGAGCGGGAGGGCCGCCGGGGAGCTGTTTTTT.

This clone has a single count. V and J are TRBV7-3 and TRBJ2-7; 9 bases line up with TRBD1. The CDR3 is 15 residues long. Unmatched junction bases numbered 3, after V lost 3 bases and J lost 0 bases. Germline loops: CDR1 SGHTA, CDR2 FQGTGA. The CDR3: CASSFGQGTSYEQYF. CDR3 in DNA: TGTGCCAGCAGCTTCGGACAGGGGACCTCCTACGAGCAGTACTTC.

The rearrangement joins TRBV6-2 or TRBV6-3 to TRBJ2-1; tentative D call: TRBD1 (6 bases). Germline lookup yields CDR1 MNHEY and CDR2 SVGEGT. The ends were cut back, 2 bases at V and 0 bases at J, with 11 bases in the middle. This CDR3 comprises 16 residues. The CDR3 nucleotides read TGTGCCAGCAGTTACCGGGGACACCTCTCCTACAATGAGCAGTTCTTC. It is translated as CASSYRGHLSYNEQFF.

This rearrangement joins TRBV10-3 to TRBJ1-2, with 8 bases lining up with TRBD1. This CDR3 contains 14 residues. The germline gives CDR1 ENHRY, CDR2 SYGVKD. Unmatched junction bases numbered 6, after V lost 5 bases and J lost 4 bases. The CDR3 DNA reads TGTGCCATCAGTTCCGACAGGGGTTCCTATGGCTACACCTTC. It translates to CAISSDRGSYGYTF.

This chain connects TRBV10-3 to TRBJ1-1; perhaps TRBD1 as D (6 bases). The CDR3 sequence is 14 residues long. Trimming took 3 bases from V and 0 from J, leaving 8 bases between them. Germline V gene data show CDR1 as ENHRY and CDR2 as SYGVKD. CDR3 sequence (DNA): TGTGCCATCAGTGATCGGACAGTGAACACTGAAGCTTTCTTT. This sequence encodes CAISDRTVNTEAFF.

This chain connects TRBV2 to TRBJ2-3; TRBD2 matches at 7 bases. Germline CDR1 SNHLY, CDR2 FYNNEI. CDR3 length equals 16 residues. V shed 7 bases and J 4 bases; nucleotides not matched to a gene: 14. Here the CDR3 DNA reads TGTGCCAGCACAGAACGACTAGCTGTGGGTGCAGATACGCAGTATTTT. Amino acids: CASTERLAVGADTQYF. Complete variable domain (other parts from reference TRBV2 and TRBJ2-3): EPEVTQTPSHQVTQMGQEVILRCVPISNHLYFYWYRQILGQKVEFLVSFYNNEISEKSEIFDDQFSVERPDGSNFTLKIRSTKLEDSAMYFCASTERLAVGADTQYFGPGTRLTVL.

The CDR3 loop is CASSKGGEVTAYEQYF. Written as DNA, the CDR3 is TGTGCCAGCAGCAAAGGTGGGGAGGTGACAGCCTACGAGCAGTACTTC. The V and J genes are TRBV21-1 and TRBJ2-7; TRBD2 was called by the table and not checked on the DNA. TRBV21-1 is a documented pseudogene. The CDR3 loop spans 16 amino acids.

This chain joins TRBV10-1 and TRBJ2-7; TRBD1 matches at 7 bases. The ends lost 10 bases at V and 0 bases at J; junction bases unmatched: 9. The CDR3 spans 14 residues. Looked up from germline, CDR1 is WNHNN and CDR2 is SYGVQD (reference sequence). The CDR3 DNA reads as TGCGCCACCCGCAAACACAGGGGCTCCTACGAGCAGTACTTC. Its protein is CATRKHRGSYEQYF.

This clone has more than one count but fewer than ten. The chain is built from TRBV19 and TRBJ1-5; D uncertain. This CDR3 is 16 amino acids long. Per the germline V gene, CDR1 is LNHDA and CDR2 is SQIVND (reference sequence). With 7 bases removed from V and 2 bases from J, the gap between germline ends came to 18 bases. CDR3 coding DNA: TGTGCCAGTATATCGTCCCGATTGGCAGGCAATCAGCCCCAGCATTTT. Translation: CASISSRLAGNQPQHF.

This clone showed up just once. CDR3 nucleotide sequence: TGTGCCAGTACAGCGGGGTCGAGCTCCTACAATGAGCAGTTCTTC. Protein: CASTAGSSSYNEQFF. V and J are TRBV19 and TRBJ2-1, with 7 bases lining up with TRBD2. The V gene end was trimmed by 7 bases and the J gene end by 0 bases; junction bases not matched to a gene: 6. This CDR3 has 15 residues. From germline, CDR1 is LNHDA and CDR2 SQIVND (reference sequence).

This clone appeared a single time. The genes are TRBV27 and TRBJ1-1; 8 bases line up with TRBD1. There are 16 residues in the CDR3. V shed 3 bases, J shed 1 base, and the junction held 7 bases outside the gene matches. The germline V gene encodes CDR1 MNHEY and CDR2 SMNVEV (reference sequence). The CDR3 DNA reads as TGTGCCAGCAGTTTTACCAGGACAGGGTCGAACACTGAAGCTTTCTTT. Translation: CASSFTRTGSNTEAFF.

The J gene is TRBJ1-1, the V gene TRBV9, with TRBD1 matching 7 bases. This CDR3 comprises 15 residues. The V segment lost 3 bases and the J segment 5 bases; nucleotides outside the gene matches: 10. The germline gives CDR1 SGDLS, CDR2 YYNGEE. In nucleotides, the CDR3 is TGTGCCAGCAGCGCCCGACAGGGAACGGGGACTGAAGCTTTCTTT. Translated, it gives CASSARQGTGTEAFF.

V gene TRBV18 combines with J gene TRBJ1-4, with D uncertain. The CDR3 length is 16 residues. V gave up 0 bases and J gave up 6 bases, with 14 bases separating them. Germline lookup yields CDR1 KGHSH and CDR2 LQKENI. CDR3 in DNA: TGTGCCAGCTCACCACCATCCGGAGCGGGCGATGAAAAACTGTTTTTT. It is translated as CASSPPSGAGDEKLFF.

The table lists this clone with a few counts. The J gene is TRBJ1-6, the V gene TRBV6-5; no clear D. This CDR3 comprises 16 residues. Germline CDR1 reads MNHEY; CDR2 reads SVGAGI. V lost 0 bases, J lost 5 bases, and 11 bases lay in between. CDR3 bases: TGTGCCAGCAGTTACTCGAAACGGGTGGATAATTCACCCCTCCACTTT. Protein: CASSYSKRVDNSPLHF.

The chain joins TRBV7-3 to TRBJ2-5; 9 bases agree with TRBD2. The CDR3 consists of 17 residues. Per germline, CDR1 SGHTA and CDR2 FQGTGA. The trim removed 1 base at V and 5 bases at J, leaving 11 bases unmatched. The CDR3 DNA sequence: TGTGCCAGCAGCTTAAATCCCCGGACTAGCGAAGGGGAGACCCAGTACTTC. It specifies CASSLNPRTSEGETQYF.

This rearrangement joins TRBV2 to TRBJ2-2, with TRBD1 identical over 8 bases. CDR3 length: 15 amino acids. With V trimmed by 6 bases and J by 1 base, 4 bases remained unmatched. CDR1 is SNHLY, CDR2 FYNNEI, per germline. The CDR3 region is CASRPGTGNTGELFF. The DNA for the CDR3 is TGTGCCAGCAGGCCCGGGACAGGGAACACCGGGGAGCTGTTTTTT.

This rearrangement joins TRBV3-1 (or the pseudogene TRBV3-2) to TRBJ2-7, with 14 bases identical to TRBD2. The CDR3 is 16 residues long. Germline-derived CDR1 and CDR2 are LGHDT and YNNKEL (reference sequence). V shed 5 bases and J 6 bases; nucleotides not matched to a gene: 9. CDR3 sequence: CASSSSGLAGVSEQYF. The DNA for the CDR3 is TGTGCCAGCAGCTCCTCGGGACTAGCGGGGGTCTCCGAGCAGTACTTC.

CDR3 sequence (DNA): TGTGCCAGCAGCACCTTCCAGGGAAACACCATATATTTT. It yields the protein CASSTFQGNTIYF. The chain recombines TRBV7-2 with TRBJ1-3; D is uncertain. Germline V gene sequence: CDR1 SGHTA, CDR2 FQGNSA. The CDR3 is 13 amino acids. V dropped 5 bases and J dropped 4 bases, with 9 bases sitting between them.

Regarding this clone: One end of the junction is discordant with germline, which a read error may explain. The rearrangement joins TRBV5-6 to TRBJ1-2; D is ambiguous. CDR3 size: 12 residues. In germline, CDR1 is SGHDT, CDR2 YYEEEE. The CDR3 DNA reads TGTACCAGCAGCTTGGCCGGGTATGGCTACACCTTC. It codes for CTSSLAGYGYTF.

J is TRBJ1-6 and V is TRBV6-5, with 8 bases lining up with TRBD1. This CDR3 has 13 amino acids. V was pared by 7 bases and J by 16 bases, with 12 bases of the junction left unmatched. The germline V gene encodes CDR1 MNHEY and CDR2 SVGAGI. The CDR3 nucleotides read TGTGCCAGCACCTCCTTGGACAGGGAGAGACTCCACTTT. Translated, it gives CASTSLDRERLHF.

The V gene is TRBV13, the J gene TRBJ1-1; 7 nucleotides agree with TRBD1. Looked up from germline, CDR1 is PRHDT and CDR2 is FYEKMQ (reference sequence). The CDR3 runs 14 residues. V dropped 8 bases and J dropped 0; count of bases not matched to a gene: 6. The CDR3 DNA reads TGTGCCAGCTCCAGGGGGGAAATGAACACTGAAGCTTTCTTT. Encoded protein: CASSRGEMNTEAFF.

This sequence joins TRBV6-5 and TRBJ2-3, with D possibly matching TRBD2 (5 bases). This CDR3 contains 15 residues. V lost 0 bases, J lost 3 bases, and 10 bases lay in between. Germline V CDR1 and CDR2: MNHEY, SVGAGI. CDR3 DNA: TGTGCCAGCAGTTACTCGTATCGGGGAACAGATACGCAGTATTTT. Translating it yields CASSYSYRGTDTQYF.

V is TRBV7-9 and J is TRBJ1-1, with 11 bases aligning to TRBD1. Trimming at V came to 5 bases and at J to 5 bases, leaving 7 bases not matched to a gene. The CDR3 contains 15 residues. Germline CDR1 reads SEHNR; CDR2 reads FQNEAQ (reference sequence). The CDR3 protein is CASSTRTGGETEAFF. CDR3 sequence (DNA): TGTGCCAGCAGCACGCGGACAGGGGGCGAAACTGAAGCTTTCTTT.

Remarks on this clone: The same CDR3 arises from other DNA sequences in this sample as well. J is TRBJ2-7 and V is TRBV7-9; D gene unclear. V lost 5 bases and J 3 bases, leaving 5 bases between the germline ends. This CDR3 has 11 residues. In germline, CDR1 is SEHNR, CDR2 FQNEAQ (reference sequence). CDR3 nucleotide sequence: TGTGCCAGCAGCCTGAGCTACGAGCAGTACTTC. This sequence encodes CASSLSYEQYF.

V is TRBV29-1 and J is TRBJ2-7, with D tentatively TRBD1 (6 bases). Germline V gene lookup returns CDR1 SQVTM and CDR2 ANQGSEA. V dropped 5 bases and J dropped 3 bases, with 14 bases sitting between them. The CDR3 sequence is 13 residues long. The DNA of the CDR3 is TGCAGCGTTTATACAGGGAGAAACTACGAGCAGTACTTC. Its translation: CSVYTGRNYEQYF.